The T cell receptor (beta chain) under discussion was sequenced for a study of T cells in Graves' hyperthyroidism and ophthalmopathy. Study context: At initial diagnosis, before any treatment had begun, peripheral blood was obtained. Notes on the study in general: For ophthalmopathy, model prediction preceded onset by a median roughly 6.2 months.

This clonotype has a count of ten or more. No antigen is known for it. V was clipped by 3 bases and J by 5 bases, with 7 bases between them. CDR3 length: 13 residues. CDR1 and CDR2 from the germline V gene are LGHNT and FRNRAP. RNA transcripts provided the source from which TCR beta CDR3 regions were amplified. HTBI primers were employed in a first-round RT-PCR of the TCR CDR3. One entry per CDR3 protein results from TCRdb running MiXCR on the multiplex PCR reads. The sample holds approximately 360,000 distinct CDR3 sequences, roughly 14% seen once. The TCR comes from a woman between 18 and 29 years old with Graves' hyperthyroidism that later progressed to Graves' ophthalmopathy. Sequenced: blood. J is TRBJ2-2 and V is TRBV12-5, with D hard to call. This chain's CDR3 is CASGFGETGELFF. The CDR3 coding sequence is TGTGCTAGTGGTTTTGGGGAAACCGGGGAGCTGTTTTTT.